This T cell receptor beta chain comes out of a study of siplizumab effects on memory and regulatory T cells. Assay used: immunoSEQ multiplex PCR; TCRdb lists only in-frame clones, some missing. Altogether approximately 50,000 clones are present, 93% being singletons, with the ten largest covering 15% to 20%. The germline V gene has CDR1 SNHLY and CDR2 FYNNEI. Trimming left V 2 bases short and J 4 bases short, with 11 bases between. The CDR3 consists of 14 residues. The rearrangement links TRBV2 to TRBJ1-2; D perhaps matches TRBD1 (6 bases). The sequence was obtained from a human donor in good health. Material: CD8+ T cells sorted from blood. The CDR3 DNA sequence: TGTGCCAGCAGTGAACACCCGGACAGCTATGGCTACACCTTC. Amino acid sequence: CASSEHPDSYGYTF.